What follows are 25 T cell receptor beta chains derived from one specimen sequenced in a study of T-cell reconstitution after alpha-beta-depleted transplantation in children. Regarding the study as a whole: The authors attributed T-cell counts and diversity one year after transplant mostly to newly produced T cells.

Unique molecular identifiers featured in how the TCRbeta library was prepared. TCRdb redid the calling of the PCR reads with MiXCR, one entry per CDR3 protein. Seen here are about 300,000 distinct CDR3 sequences, 6% to 10% observed once, and the top ten hold about 9.1%. Which antigens these TCRs recognize remains unknown. Sequenced material: peripheral blood, taken 360 days after TCRalphabeta/CD19-depleted stem cell transplant. The receptors here all came from a female patient between 2 and 15 years old who had a stem cell transplant for Fanconi anemia, so the T cells may come from the graft donor.

This clonotype was observed a few times. The gene calls are TRBV20-1 and TRBJ1-1; a possible D gene is TRBD1 (6 bases). CDR1 and CDR2 (germline): DFQATT, SNEGSKA (reference sequence). The germline V and J ends were trimmed by 4 bases and 6 bases, with 15 bases remaining between them. This CDR3 region has 13 residues. CDR3: CSAKQGWRPEAFF. The CDR3 region has the DNA TGCAGTGCTAAACAGGGATGGAGGCCTGAAGCTTTCTTT.

This clonotype was detected many times. The chain joins TRBV11-1 to TRBJ2-3; D gene uncertain. The length of the CDR3 is 16 residues. Germline CDR1 is SGHAT and CDR2 is FQDESV (reference sequence). Trimming removed 6 bases from V and 2 bases from J, with 18 bases in between. The CDR3: CASRKPGPLTTDTQYF. As DNA, the CDR3 is TGTGCCAGCAGAAAACCCGGGCCTTTAACCACAGATACGCAGTATTTT.

This clonotype was counted many times. The V call is TRBV10-3, the J call TRBJ2-3; TRBD1 matches at 7 bases. After removal of 8 bases from V and 2 bases from J, the junction contained 4 bases not matched to a gene. CDR1 and CDR2 (germline): ENHRY, SYGVKD. This CDR3 region has 13 residues. CDR3 nucleotide sequence: TGTGCCATCTCCGACAGGGTCACAGATACGCAGTATTTT. Amino acid sequence: CAISDRVTDTQYF.

This chain connects TRBV5-1 to TRBJ1-4; no clear D. Trimming took 4 bases from V and 4 from J, leaving 14 bases between them. CDR1 and CDR2 from the germline V gene are SGHRS and YFSETQ. CDR3 length equals 15 residues. The CDR3 protein is CASSQTAFRNEKLFF. The DNA for the CDR3 is TGCGCCAGCAGCCAAACAGCCTTCCGTAATGAAAAACTGTTTTTT.

This clonotype was observed many times. This rearrangement joins TRBV5-1 to TRBJ1-1; maybe TRBD1 (5 bases). Germline assignment: CDR1 SGHRS and CDR2 YFSETQ. This CDR3 region has 15 residues. Trimming stripped 0 bases from V and 1 base from J, with 10 bases between. CDR3 in DNA: TGCGCCAGCAGCTTGGTTGGGGCGGCGAACACTGAAGCTTTCTTT. It is translated as CASSLVGAANTEAFF.

This chain joins TRBV6-2 or TRBV6-3 and TRBJ1-6; 7 nucleotides line up with TRBD1. Trimming removed 6 bases from V and 0 bases from J; junction bases left unmatched: 8. This CDR3 spans 17 amino acids. Germline values: CDR1 MNHEY, CDR2 SVGEGT. CDR3 nucleotides: TGTGCCAGCAGCCCGGGACAGCAATACTCCTATAATTCACCCCTCCACTTT. Translated: CASSPGQQYSYNSPLHF.

This clonotype was counted many times. The J gene is TRBJ2-2, the V gene TRBV7-9; a possible D gene is TRBD2 (5 bases). This CDR3 region has 14 residues. V was cut by 2 bases and J by 4 bases, with 8 bases left in between. Germline-derived CDR1 and CDR2 are SEHNR and FQNEAQ (reference sequence). CDR3 DNA: TGTGCCAGCAGCTTAAGTCTAGCCACCGGGGAGCTGTTTTTT. Its translation: CASSLSLATGELFF.

This clonotype was found a few times. This rearrangement joins TRBV10-3 to TRBJ2-2; the D gene could be TRBD1 or TRBD2 (5 bases each). The CDR3 is 13 amino acids. Trimming removed 8 bases from V and 3 bases from J, with 10 bases in between. The V gene's germline CDR1 is ENHRY and CDR2 SYGVKD. The DNA of the CDR3 is TGTGCCATCTCCGGGACGTACACCGGGGAGCTGTTTTTT. This sequence encodes CAISGTYTGELFF.

This clonotype was found a few times. The rearrangement links TRBV6-5 to TRBJ1-2; D not resolved. Between the trimmed V and J ends, which lost 4 bases and 11 bases, there was a span of 14 bases. The CDR3 is 12 residues long. The germline V gene encodes CDR1 MNHEY and CDR2 SVGAGI. CDR3 sequence (DNA): TGTGCCAGCAGTTCGGGTGTTGGGAGGTACACCTTC. This gives the protein CASSSGVGRYTF.

This clonotype has a count of ten or more. V usage is TRBV4-2 and J usage is TRBJ2-7, with 10 bases identical to TRBD2. The J segment lost 2 bases and the V segment lost 0 bases, leaving 10 bases of the junction unmatched. The germline V gene has CDR1 LGHNA and CDR2 YNFKEQ. The CDR3 has 18 amino acids. The CDR3 protein is CASSQDQAGGQGAYEQYF. CDR3 nucleotides: TGTGCCAGCAGCCAAGATCAAGCGGGAGGGCAGGGAGCCTACGAGCAGTACTTC.

V and J are TRBV18 and TRBJ1-2; 12 nucleotides match TRBD1. From germline, CDR1 is KGHSH and CDR2 LQKENI. This CDR3 is built from 17 residues. The V and J ends lost 3 bases and 1 base, in that order; junction bases with no gene match: 6. This CDR3 is CASSPGTGGAINYGYTF. The DNA of the CDR3 is TGTGCCAGCTCACCTGGGACAGGGGGCGCAATTAACTATGGCTACACCTTC.

This clonotype has ten or more counts. V is TRBV5-1 and J is TRBJ2-5; 10 bases map to TRBD1. The junction had 7 bases not matched to a gene; V was cut back by 5 bases and J by 3 bases. Germline V gene data show CDR1 as SGHRS and CDR2 as YFSETQ. The CDR3 has 15 residues. The CDR3 loop is CASRDPGTGEETQYF. In DNA form, the CDR3 reads TGCGCCAGCAGAGATCCCGGGACAGGGGAAGAGACCCAGTACTTC.

The chain couples TRBV4-3 to TRBJ1-2; D may be TRBD1 (6 bases). The CDR3 runs to 17 residues. With 0 bases removed from V and 6 bases from J, the gap between germline ends came to 20 bases. Germline V gene data show CDR1 as LGHNA and CDR2 as YSLEER. The CDR3 spells CASSQDNDRPMRNGYTF. Written as DNA, the CDR3 is TGCGCCAGCAGCCAAGATAACGACAGGCCCATGAGGAATGGCTACACCTTC.

This clonotype has ten or more counts. This chain joins TRBV6-1 and TRBJ2-7, with 8 bases fitting TRBD1. The CDR3 covers 15 residues. V trimming: 5 bases; J trimming: 3 bases; junction bases outside the gene matches: 9. Germline-derived CDR1 and CDR2 are MNHNS and SASEGT. The CDR3 loop is CASSTPGQVIYEQYF. Here the CDR3 DNA reads TGTGCCAGCAGTACCCCGGGACAGGTCATCTACGAGCAGTACTTC.

This clonotype was found a few times. This rearrangement joins TRBV28 to TRBJ1-2; D call uncertain. The V gene's germline CDR1 is MDHEN and CDR2 SYDVKM. V was shortened by 5 bases and J by 8 bases, with 15 bases between the two germline ends. The CDR3 loop spans 13 amino acids. CDR3 protein: CASSGHTREGYTF. CDR3 nucleotides: TGTGCCAGCAGTGGTCATACACGGGAAGGCTACACCTTC.

This clonotype was observed at least ten times. This rearrangement joins TRBV4-2 to TRBJ1-1; D possibly corresponds to TRBD1 (5 bases). The length of the CDR3 is 13 residues. Germline CDR1 reads LGHNA; CDR2 reads YNFKEQ. V was cut by 1 base and J by 8 bases, with 11 bases left in between. The CDR3 bases are TGTGCCAGCAGCCAAGCACAGGACCTAGAAGCTTTCTTT. Amino acid sequence: CASSQAQDLEAFF.

This clonotype was counted ten times or more. The chain employs TRBV10-3 and TRBJ2-7, with 8 bases identical to TRBD1. Per germline, CDR1 ENHRY and CDR2 SYGVKD. The CDR3 runs 14 residues. V was pared by 5 bases and J by 1 base, with 4 bases of the junction left unmatched. The CDR3 protein is CAISPDRGSYEQYF. Here the CDR3 DNA reads TGTGCCATCAGTCCAGACAGGGGTTCCTACGAGCAGTACTTC.

There are many counts of this clonotype. This chain joins TRBV12-5 and TRBJ2-2; D possibly uses TRBD1 or TRBD2 (5 bases each). The V gene lost 6 bases and the J gene lost 0 bases, with 14 bases spanning the gap. The CDR3 spans 16 residues. Germline CDR1 reads LGHNT; CDR2 reads FRNRAP. Here the CDR3 reads CASGLDRGSNTGELFF. The DNA of the CDR3 is TGTGCTAGTGGCCTCGACCGGGGCTCGAACACCGGGGAGCTGTTTTTT. Full variable domain (outside the CDR3, taken from reference TRBV12-5 and TRBJ2-2): DARVTQTPRHKVTEMGQEVTMRCQPILGHNTVFWYRQTMMQGLELLAYFRNRAPLDDSGMPKDRFSAEMPDATLATLKIQPSEPRDSAVYFCASGLDRGSNTGELFFGEGSRLTVL.

This clonotype occurred many times. The rearrangement links TRBV12-3 or TRBV12-4 to TRBJ2-1; D is perhaps TRBD2 (5 bases). This CDR3 has 15 residues. V dropped 7 bases and J dropped 4 bases, with 17 bases sitting between them. The CDR3 sequence: CASTGPGSPYNEQFF. The DNA for the CDR3 is TGTGCCAGCACCGGCCCGGGGTCCCCTTACAATGAGCAGTTCTTC.

This clonotype was recorded many times. V usage is TRBV10-3 and J usage is TRBJ2-3, with 10 nucleotides matching TRBD1. Trimming at V came to 5 bases and at J to 2 bases, leaving 7 bases not matched to a gene. Germline CDR1 is ENHRY and CDR2 is SYGVKD. The CDR3 consists of 16 residues. In DNA form, the CDR3 reads TGTGCCATCAGTACCCAGGGACAGGGGCTCACAGATACGCAGTATTTT. This codes for CAISTQGQGLTDTQYF.

This clonotype was observed a handful of times. V usage is TRBV30 and J usage is TRBJ2-2; possible D gene TRBD2, 5 bases. Germline lookup yields CDR1 GTSNPN and CDR2 SVGIG (reference sequence). The CDR3 has 13 residues. V lost 1 base to trimming and J lost 8 bases, with 11 bases between them. CDR3 sequence (DNA): TGTGCCTGGAGTGAAGGGCCGGGAGGGGAGCTGTTTTTT. Translated, it gives CAWSEGPGGELFF. The whole variable domain, remainder taken from reference TRBV30 and TRBJ2-2, is SQTIHQWPATLVQPVGSPLSLECTVEGTSNPNLYWYRQAAGRGLQLLFYSVGIGQISSEVPQNLSASRPQDRQFILSSKKLLLSDSGFYLCAWSEGPGGELFFGEGSRLTVL.

This clonotype has at least ten counts. This chain links TRBV12-3 or TRBV12-4 with TRBJ2-7; TRBD1 matches 7 bases. The CDR3 loop spans 11 amino acids. V lost 7 bases to trimming and J lost 5 bases; unmatched junction nucleotides: 2. CDR3 sequence: CASKQGHEQYF. As DNA, the CDR3 is TGTGCCAGCAAACAGGGGCACGAGCAGTACTTC.

CDR3 nucleotide sequence: TGCGCCAGCAGCCAAGATAGGCACAACACTGAAGCTTTCTTT. Residues: CASSQDRHNTEAFF. The chain couples TRBV4-1 to TRBJ1-1, with unresolved D. The CDR3 sequence is 14 residues long. V lost 0 bases and J lost 2, with 7 bases in between. The germline CDR1 and CDR2 sequences are MGHRA and YSYEKL.

This clonotype was seen at least ten times. The V call is TRBV5-1, the J call TRBJ2-6; TRBD1 aligns across 7 bases. From germline, CDR1 is SGHRS and CDR2 YFSETQ. V lost 4 bases to trimming and J lost 4 bases; unmatched junction nucleotides: 8. The CDR3 has 16 residues. The CDR3 region has the DNA TGCGCCAGCAGCGCAGACAGGGTGGACGGGGCCAACGTCCTGACTTTC. It translates to CASSADRVDGANVLTF.

This clonotype was observed a few times. The rearrangement uses TRBV5-1 and TRBJ2-3, with a tentative D call TRBD1 (5 bases). This CDR3 spans 15 amino acids. V was cut by 2 bases and J by 1 base, with 11 bases left in between. The germline CDR1 and CDR2 sequences are SGHRS and YFSETQ. The CDR3, as DNA: TGCGCCAGCAGCTTAGACAGCAGACGCACAGATACGCAGTATTTT. Encoded protein: CASSLDSRRTDTQYF.